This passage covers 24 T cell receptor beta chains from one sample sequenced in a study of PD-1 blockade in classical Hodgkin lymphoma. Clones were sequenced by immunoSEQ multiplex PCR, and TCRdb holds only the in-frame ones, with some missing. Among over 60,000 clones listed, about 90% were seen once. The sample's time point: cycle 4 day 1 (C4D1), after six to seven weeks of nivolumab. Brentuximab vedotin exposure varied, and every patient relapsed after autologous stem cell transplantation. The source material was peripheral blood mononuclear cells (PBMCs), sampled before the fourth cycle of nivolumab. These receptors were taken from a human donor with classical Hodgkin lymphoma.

Written as DNA, the CDR3 is TGTGCCAGCAGTGAAGTTCTCAATCAGCCCCAGCATTTT. It encodes CASSEVLNQPQHF. The J gene is TRBJ1-5, the V gene TRBV6-1; D is ambiguous. Germline V gene data show CDR1 as MNHNS and CDR2 as SASEGT. Trimming took off 1 base at V and 3 bases at J, with 4 bases between the two ends. The CDR3 has 13 amino acids.

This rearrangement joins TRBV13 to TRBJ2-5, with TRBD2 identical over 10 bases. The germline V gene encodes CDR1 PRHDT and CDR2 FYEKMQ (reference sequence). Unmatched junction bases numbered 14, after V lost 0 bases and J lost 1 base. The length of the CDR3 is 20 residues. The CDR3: CASSLGGGGLAGAPQETQYF. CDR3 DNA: TGTGCCAGCAGCTTAGGCGGAGGGGGGCTAGCGGGGGCCCCCCAAGAGACCCAGTACTTC.

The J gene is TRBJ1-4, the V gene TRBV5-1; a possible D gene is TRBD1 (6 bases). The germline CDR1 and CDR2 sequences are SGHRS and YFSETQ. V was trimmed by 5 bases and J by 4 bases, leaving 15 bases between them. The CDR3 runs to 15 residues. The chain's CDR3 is CASRPSGHLNEKLFF. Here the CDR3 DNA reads TGCGCCAGCAGGCCTTCGGGACACCTTAATGAAAAACTGTTTTTT.

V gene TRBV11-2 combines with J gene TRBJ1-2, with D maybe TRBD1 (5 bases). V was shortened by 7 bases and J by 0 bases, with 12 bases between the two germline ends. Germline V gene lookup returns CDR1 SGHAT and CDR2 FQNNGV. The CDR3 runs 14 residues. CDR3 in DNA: TGTGCCAGCAAACCACAGGCCTCTAACTATGGCTACACCTTC. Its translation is CASKPQASNYGYTF.

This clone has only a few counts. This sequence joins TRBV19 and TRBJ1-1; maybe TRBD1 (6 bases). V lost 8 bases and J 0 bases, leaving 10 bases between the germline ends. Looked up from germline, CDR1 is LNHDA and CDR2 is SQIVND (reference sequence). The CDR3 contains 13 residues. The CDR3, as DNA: TGTGCCAGTGGGGGACATATGAACACTGAAGCTTTCTTT. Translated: CASGGHMNTEAFF.

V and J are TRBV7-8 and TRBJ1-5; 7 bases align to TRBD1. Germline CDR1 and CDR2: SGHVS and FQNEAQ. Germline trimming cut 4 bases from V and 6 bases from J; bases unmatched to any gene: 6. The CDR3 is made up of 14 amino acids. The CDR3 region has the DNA TGTGCCAGCAGCTCCAGACAGGGCGGTCAGCCCCAGCATTTT. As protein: CASSSRQGGQPQHF.

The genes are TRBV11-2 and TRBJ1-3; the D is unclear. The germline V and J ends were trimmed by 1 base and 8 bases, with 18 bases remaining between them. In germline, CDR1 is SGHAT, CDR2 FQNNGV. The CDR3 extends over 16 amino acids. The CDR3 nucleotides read TGTGCCAGCAGCTTAGCATTGTTTATGGCGCCAGACACCATATATTTT. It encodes CASSLALFMAPDTIYF.

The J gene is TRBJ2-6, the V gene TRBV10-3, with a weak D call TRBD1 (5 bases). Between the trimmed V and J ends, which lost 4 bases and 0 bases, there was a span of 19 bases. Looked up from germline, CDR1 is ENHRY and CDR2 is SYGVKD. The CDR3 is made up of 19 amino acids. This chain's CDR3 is CAISGGRAEADSGANVLTF. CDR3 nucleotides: TGTGCCATCAGTGGAGGCAGGGCTGAGGCAGACTCTGGGGCCAACGTCCTGACTTTC.

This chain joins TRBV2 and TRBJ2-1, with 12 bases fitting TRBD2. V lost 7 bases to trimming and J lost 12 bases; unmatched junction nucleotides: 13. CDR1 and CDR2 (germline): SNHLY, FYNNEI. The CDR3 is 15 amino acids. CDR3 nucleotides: TGTGCCAGCACTAGGACTAGCGGGGCCTCCCGGGGGCAGTTCTTC. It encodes CASTRTSGASRGQFF.

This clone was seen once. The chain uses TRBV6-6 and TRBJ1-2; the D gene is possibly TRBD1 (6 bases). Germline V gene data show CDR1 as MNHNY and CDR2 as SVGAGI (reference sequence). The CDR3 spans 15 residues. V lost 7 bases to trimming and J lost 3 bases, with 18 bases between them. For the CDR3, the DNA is TGTGCCAGCATTCGCGACCGGGGGCACGACTATGGCTACACCTTC. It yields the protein CASIRDRGHDYGYTF.

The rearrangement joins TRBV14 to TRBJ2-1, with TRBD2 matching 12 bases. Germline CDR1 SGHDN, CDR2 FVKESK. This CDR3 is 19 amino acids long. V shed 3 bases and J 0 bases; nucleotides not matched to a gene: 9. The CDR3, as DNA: TGTGCCAGCAGCCACGGACTAGCGGGGATTTTTAGCTCCTACAATGAGCAGTTCTTC. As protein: CASSHGLAGIFSSYNEQFF.

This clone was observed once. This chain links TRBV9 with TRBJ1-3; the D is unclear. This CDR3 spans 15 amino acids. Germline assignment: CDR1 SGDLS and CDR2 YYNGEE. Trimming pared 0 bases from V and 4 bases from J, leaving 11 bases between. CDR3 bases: TGTGCCAGCAGCGTAGGCTGGGTCCCCGGAAACACCATATATTTT. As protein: CASSVGWVPGNTIYF.

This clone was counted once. The CDR3 loop is CATSRAVGSRSSGPETQYF. The CDR3 nucleotides are TGTGCCACCAGCAGAGCGGTTGGCTCTAGGTCCTCAGGGCCAGAGACCCAGTACTTC. This chain connects TRBV15 to TRBJ2-5; D might be TRBD1 (5 bases). Germline CDR1 reads LNHNV; CDR2 reads YYDKDF (reference sequence). The V and J ends lost 1 base and 4 bases respectively, with 25 bases between them. There are 19 residues in the CDR3.

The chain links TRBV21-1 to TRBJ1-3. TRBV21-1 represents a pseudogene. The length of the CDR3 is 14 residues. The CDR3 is CASSTPPSGNTIYF. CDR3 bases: TGTGCCAGCAGCACACCGCCCTCTGGAAACACCATATATTTT.

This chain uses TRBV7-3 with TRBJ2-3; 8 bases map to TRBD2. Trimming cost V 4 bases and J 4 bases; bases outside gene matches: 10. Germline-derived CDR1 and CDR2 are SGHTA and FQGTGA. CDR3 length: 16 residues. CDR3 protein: CASSSIGGAWADTQYF. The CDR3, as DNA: TGTGCCAGCAGCTCCATCGGGGGGGCTTGGGCAGATACGCAGTATTTT.

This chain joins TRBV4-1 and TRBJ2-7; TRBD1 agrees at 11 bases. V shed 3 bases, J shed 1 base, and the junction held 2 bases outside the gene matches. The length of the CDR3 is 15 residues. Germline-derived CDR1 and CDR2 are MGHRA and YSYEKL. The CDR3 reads CASSHRDRGSYEQYF. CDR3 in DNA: TGCGCCAGCAGCCACCGGGACAGGGGGTCCTACGAGCAGTACTTC.

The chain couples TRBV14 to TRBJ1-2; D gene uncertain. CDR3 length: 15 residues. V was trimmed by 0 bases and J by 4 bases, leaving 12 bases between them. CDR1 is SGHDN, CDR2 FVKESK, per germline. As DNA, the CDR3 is TGTGCCAGCAGCCAAGATCGGTGGCCAACCTATGGCTACACCTTC. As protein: CASSQDRWPTYGYTF.

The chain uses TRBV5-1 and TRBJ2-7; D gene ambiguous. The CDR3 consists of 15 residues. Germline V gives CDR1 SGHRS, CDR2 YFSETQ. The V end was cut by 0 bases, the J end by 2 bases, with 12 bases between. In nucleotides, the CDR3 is TGCGCCAGCAGCTTGGCCGTGGGCTCAACCTACGAGCAGTACTTC. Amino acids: CASSLAVGSTYEQYF.

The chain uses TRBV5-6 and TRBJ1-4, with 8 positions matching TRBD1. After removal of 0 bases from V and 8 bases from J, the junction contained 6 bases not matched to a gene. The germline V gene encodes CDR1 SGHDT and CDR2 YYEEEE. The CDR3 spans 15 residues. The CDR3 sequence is CASSLVQGAGEKLFF. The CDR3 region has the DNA TGTGCCAGCAGCTTGGTTCAGGGGGCAGGGGAAAAACTGTTTTTT.

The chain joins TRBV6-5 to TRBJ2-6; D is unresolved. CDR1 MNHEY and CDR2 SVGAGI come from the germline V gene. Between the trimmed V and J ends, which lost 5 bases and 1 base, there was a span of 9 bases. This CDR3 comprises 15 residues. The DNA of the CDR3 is TGTGCCAGCAGTAAAAAGGGTTCTGGGGCCAACGTCCTGACTTTC. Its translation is CASSKKGSGANVLTF.

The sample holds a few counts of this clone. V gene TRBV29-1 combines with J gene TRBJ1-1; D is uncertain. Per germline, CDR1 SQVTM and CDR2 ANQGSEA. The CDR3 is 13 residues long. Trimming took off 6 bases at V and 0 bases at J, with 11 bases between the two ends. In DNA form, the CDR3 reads TGCAGCGTACGAGGCAGAATGAACACTGAAGCTTTCTTT. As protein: CSVRGRMNTEAFF.

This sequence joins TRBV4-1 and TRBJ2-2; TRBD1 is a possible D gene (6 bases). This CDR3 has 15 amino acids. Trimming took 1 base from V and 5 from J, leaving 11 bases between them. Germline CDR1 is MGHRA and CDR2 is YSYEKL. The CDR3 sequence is CASSQAGTKTGELFF. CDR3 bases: TGCGCCAGCAGCCAAGCCGGGACAAAAACCGGGGAGCTGTTTTTT.

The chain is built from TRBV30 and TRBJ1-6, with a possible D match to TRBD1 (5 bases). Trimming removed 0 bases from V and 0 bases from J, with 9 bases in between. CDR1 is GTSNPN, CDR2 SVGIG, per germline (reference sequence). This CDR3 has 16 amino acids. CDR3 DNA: TGTGCCTGGAGTGTGGGGGGGAGCTCCTATAATTCACCCCTCCACTTT. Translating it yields CAWSVGGSSYNSPLHF.

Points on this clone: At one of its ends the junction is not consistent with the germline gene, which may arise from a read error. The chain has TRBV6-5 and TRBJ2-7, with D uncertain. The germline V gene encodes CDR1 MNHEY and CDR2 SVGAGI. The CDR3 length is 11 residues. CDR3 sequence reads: CASSYSNEQYF. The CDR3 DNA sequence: TGTGCCAGCAGTTACTCCAACGAGCAGTACTTC.